This TCR beta chain was observed in a study of blood T cell repertoires in COVID-19. About the study: The United States, Italy and Spain supplied acute and convalescent COVID-19 samples.

Seattle patients were enrolled during active infection and followed longitudinally. There are 13 residues in the CDR3. V shed 6 bases and J shed 6 bases, with 16 bases lying between them. CDR1 is SQVTM, CDR2 ANQGSEA, per germline. Methods used by the authors: Reference gene primer amplification yielded estimated nucleated cell counts. Using immunoSEQ multiplex PCR, the repertoire was profiled, and TCRdb retains in-frame clones only, with some absent. Clone size and V and J calls were adopted from that table, with D and trimming inferred from the DNA. The sample includes 150,000 to 200,000 clones, more than 80% seen only once; the top ten take 9% to 15%.

Input material: peripheral blood. The V gene is TRBV29-1, the J gene TRBJ2-3; D ambiguous. This TCR came from a woman of 80 years or more with COVID-19, enrolled during active disease. The CDR3 nucleotides read TGCAGCGTCGATACTTCTACCTCGGATACGCAGTATTTT. This translates into CSVDTSTSDTQYF.